This TCR beta chain was profiled in a study of blood T cells in healthy people across ages. The study, taken as a whole, reports: There were more naive CD4+ cells and higher diversity in long-lived donors than in aged donors.

As to this clonotype: Its antigen is unknown. A junction boundary mismatches the germline segment, possibly from a read error.

Alongside a J-beta primer mix, a sample-barcoded 5' primer served in a second PCR lasting 7 to 11 cycles. Every molecule of cDNA carried a tag from a template-switch adaptor with 12 random nucleotides. Using its own MiXCR run on the 5' RACE reads, TCRdb lists one record per CDR3 protein. The sample consists of around 1,500,000 distinct CDR3 sequences, 25% to 30% of them appearing once. CDR3 length: 14 amino acids. The chain couples TRBV12-3 or TRBV12-4 to TRBJ1-2; no clear D. Sequencing input: blood. This clonotype was obtained from a woman aged 30 to 39 in good health. The CDR3 DNA reads as TGTGCCAGCAGTTTTAAACCCCCAGGCTATGACTACACCTTC. This sequence encodes CASSFKPPGYDYTF.